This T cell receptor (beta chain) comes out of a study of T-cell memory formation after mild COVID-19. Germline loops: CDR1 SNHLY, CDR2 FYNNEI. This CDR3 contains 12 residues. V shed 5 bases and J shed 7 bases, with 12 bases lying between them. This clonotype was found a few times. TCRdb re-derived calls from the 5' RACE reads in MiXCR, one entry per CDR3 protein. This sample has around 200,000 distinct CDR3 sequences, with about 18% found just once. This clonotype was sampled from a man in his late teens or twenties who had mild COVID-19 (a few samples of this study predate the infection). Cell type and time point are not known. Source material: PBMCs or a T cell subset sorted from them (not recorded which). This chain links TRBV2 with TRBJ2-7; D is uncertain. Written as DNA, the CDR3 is TGTGCCAGCAGTCTGGGGTCTTGGGAGCAGTACGTC. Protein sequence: CASSLGSWEQYV.